Listed below are T cell receptor beta chains from one sample, sequenced in a study of cytomegalovirus exposure and HLA in healthy donors. TCRdb's table, derived via immunoSEQ multiplex PCR, lists solely in-frame clones and lacks some. The table records 150,000 to 200,000 clones, 80% to 90% of them present only once. Input material: PBMCs. These receptors were collected from a woman aged 25 to 39 in good health and CMV-seropositive. The CDR3 runs from the conserved cysteine through the conserved F or W. The D gene is left open where the match is weak. Not all rows give a size; the values are once, few, many and, for expanded clones, a class.

d_gene	j_gene	abundance	v_gene	CDR3aa	CDR3nt
NA	TRBJ2-2	NA	TRBV15	CATSRNSGNTGELFF	TGTGCCACCAGCAGGAACAGTGGGAACACCGGGGAGCTGTTTTTT
TRBD1	TRBJ1-1	NA	TRBV28	CASRVGTANTEAFF	TGTGCCAGCAGGGTAGGGACAGCGAACACTGAAGCTTTCTTT
NA	TRBJ1-2	NA	TRBV28	CASSFEAGLSLRYTF	TGTGCCAGCAGCTTCGAAGCCGGACTGAGCCTCCGCTACACCTTC
NA	TRBJ2-1	NA	TRBV11-2	CASSSDLSSYNEQFF	TGTGCCAGCAGCTCGGACTTAAGCTCCTACAATGAGCAGTTCTTC
NA	TRBJ1-1	NA	TRBV6-1	CASIKNTEAFF	TGTGCCAGCATCAAGAACACTGAAGCTTTCTTT
TRBD2	TRBJ2-7	NA	TRBV4-2	CASSQEWSGRAEQYF	TGTGCCAGCAGCCAAGAGTGGAGCGGGAGGGCCGAGCAGTACTTC
TRBD1	TRBJ1-5	once	TRBV10-1	CASSPDRVGPQHF	TGCGCCAGCAGTCCTGACAGGGTTGGGCCCCAGCATTTT
TRBD2	TRBJ2-7	few	TRBV7-6	CASSPGRGEQYF	TGTGCCAGCAGCCCAGGGAGGGGCGAGCAGTACTTC
TRBD1	TRBJ2-7	few	TRBV19	CASSSAGGPYEQYF	TGTGCCAGTAGTTCAGCAGGGGGACCCTACGAGCAGTACTTC
TRBD1	TRBJ1-1	NA	TRBV19	CASSIEQGTEAFF	TGTGCCAGTAGTATTGAACAGGGGACTGAAGCTTTCTTT
NA	TRBJ2-3	NA	TRBV9	CASSPRPPSGTDTQYF	TGTGCCAGCAGCCCGCGGCCCCCCAGCGGCACAGATACGCAGTATTTT
TRBD1	TRBJ2-7	NA	TRBV4-1	CASSLLPGQGANEQYF	TGCGCCAGCAGCCTATTACCGGGACAGGGGGCGAACGAGCAGTACTTC
TRBD2	TRBJ2-1	NA	TRBV19	CASRATSGSYNEQFF	TGTGCCAGTAGAGCCACTAGCGGCTCCTACAATGAGCAGTTCTTC
NA	TRBJ1-2	once	TRBV5-1	CASSLELGVGGYTF	TGCGCCAGCAGCTTGGAGTTGGGAGTAGGTGGCTACACCTTC
TRBD2	TRBJ2-1	NA	TRBV7-9	CASSPNGRTYNEQFF	TGTGCCAGCAGCCCCAACGGGAGGACTTACAATGAGCAGTTCTTC
TRBD1	TRBJ2-3	NA	TRBV4-2	CASSQAKTGGADTQYF	TGTGCCAGCAGCCAAGCAAAGACAGGGGGGGCAGATACGCAGTATTTT
NA	TRBJ2-1	NA	TRBV7-9	CASSLALTGRYNEQFF	TGTGCCAGCAGCTTAGCTTTGACAGGTCGCTACAATGAGCAGTTCTTC
TRBD1	TRBJ2-7	few	TRBV28	CASRQQGDGSYEQYF	TGTGCCAGCAGGCAACAGGGGGACGGCTCCTACGAGCAGTACTTC
TRBD1	TRBJ1-1	NA	TRBV2	CASGQGLNTEAFF	TGTGCCAGCGGACAGGGATTAAACACTGAAGCTTTCTTT
TRBD2	TRBJ2-1	NA	TRBV2	CASRSSGYNEQFF	TGTGCCAGCAGGTCTAGCGGGTACAATGAGCAGTTCTTC
NA	TRBJ2-3	NA	TRBV11-3	CASSSRTGPGADTQYF	TGTGCCAGCAGCTCTCGAACCGGGCCCGGGGCAGATACGCAGTATTTT
NA	TRBJ1-2	NA	TRBV5-1	CASSPRGTNYGYTF	TGCGCCAGCAGCCCAAGGGGAACTAACTATGGCTACACCTTC
NA	TRBJ2-7	NA	TRBV7-9	CASSSQGSYEQYF	TGTGCCAGCAGCTCTCAGGGCTCCTACGAGCAGTACTTC
TRBD1	TRBJ2-5	NA	TRBV6-5	CASSYGTGGETQYF	TGTGCCAGCAGTTACGGGACAGGTGGTGAGACCCAGTACTTC
NA	TRBJ1-5	NA	TRBV28	CASIAGGRRNQPQHF	TGTGCCAGCATCGCGGGAGGTAGACGCAATCAGCCCCAGCATTTT
NA	TRBJ1-1	few	TRBV2	CASAIEAFF	TGTGCCAGCGCGATTGAAGCTTTCTTT
NA	TRBJ1-2	NA	TRBV6-5	CASSYLPPGEFYGYTF	TGTGCCAGCAGTTACCTACCCCCGGGGGAGTTTTATGGCTACACCTTC
NA	TRBJ2-5	NA	TRBV7-6	CASSRTEAQYF	TGTGCCAGCAGTCGGACAGAGGCCCAGTACTTC
TRBD2	TRBJ2-1	NA	TRBV9	CASSETSGREGEQFF	TGTGCCAGCAGCGAAACTAGCGGGAGGGAAGGTGAGCAGTTCTTC
TRBD1	TRBJ2-1	NA	TRBV7-8	CASSPSTGGEQFF	TGTGCCAGCAGCCCATCTACAGGGGGCGAGCAGTTCTTC
NA	TRBJ2-7	NA	TRBV9	CASSPPGQTSHEQYF	TGTGCCAGCAGCCCCCCGGGACAAACCTCCCACGAGCAGTACTTC
TRBD1	TRBJ2-2	few	TRBV18	CASSPQLQGTGELFF	TGTGCCAGCTCACCACAATTACAGGGGACCGGGGAGCTGTTTTTT
TRBD2	TRBJ2-1	NA	TRBV6-1	CASSALAGANNEQFF	TGTGCCAGCAGTGCCCTAGCGGGAGCAAACAATGAGCAGTTCTTC
NA	TRBJ2-7	many	TRBV2	CASSERTAAYEQYF	TGTGCCAGCAGTGAAAGGACAGCCGCCTACGAGCAGTACTTC
NA	TRBJ1-4	NA	TRBV7-2	CASSSEGRREKLFF	TGTGCCAGCAGCTCGGAGGGGCGGCGGGAAAAACTGTTTTTT
NA	TRBJ1-5	NA	TRBV2	CASTGGLQPQHF	TGTGCCAGCACCGGGGGGCTTCAGCCCCAGCATTTT
TRBD2	TRBJ2-7	NA	TRBV5-1	CASSLGGTSVYEQYF	TGCGCCAGCAGCTTGGGTGGGACTAGCGTATACGAGCAGTACTTC
TRBD2	TRBJ2-7	NA	TRBV7-2	CASSLEGTSGTYEQYF	TGTGCCAGCAGCTTAGAAGGGACTAGCGGGACCTACGAGCAGTACTTC
TRBD2	TRBJ2-1	NA	TRBV27	CASSGTSFEQFF	TGTGCCAGTTCCGGGACTAGCTTCGAGCAGTTCTTC
TRBD2	TRBJ2-3	few	TRBV5-1	CASSLVASGSPADTQYF	TGCGCCAGCAGCTTGGTGGCTAGCGGGAGTCCGGCAGATACGCAGTATTTT
TRBD2	TRBJ2-1	NA	TRBV29-1	CSVGSSGSSYNEQFF	TGCAGCGTTGGAAGTAGCGGGAGTTCCTACAATGAGCAGTTCTTC
TRBD1	TRBJ2-5	NA	TRBV19	CASSIDLAGGRETQYF	TGTGCCAGTAGTATAGATCTTGCAGGGGGTCGAGAGACCCAGTACTTC
TRBD1	TRBJ1-2	NA	TRBV5-1	CASSLGTGSNYGYTF	TGCGCCAGCAGCTTGGGGACAGGGTCTAACTATGGCTACACCTTC
NA	TRBJ2-5	NA	TRBV5-6	CASSGIRETQYF	TGTGCCAGCTCAGGGATTCGAGAGACCCAGTACTTC
NA	TRBJ1-5	medium-sized	TRBV6-5	CASSFDRTQPQHF	TGTGCCAGCAGTTTCGACAGGACTCAGCCCCAGCATTTT
NA	TRBJ2-1	NA	TRBV10-3	CAISAQRNEQFF	TGTGCCATCAGTGCGCAGAGGAATGAGCAGTTCTTC
NA	TRBJ1-1	NA	TRBV18	CASSPTGTSEAFF	TGTGCCAGCTCCCCTACAGGGACGTCTGAAGCTTTCTTT
NA	TRBJ1-1	NA	TRBV14	CASSQVHTNTEAFF	TGTGCCAGCAGCCAAGTACACACCAACACTGAAGCTTTCTTT
NA	TRBJ2-3	NA	TRBV7-2	CASSLTSAGDTQYF	TGTGCCAGCAGCTTAACCAGCGCCGGCGATACGCAGTATTTT
NA	TRBJ2-1	NA	TRBV5-4	CASSSSNWGVINEQFF	TGTGCCAGCAGTTCCTCAAACTGGGGGGTTATCAATGAGCAGTTCTTC
NA	TRBJ2-1	NA	TRBV28	CASSFRTAPSYNEQFF	TGTGCCAGCAGTTTTAGAACAGCCCCCTCCTACAATGAGCAGTTCTTC
NA	TRBJ2-7	NA	TRBV6-5	CASSGSHEQYF	TGTGCCAGCAGTGGGAGTCACGAGCAGTACTTC
TRBD1	TRBJ1-2	once	TRBV18	CASSPRAQGAFYDGYTF	TGTGCCAGCTCACCAAGAGCCCAGGGGGCTTTTTATGATGGCTACACCTTC